The 25 T cell receptor beta chains reported below all come from one sample, sequenced in a study of CD8 T cells in Susac syndrome. Reverse transcription used 0.5 to 1 ug RNA and random hexamers. MiXCR was run by TCRdb on the immunoSEQ multiplex PCR reads, yielding one entry per CDR3 protein. The sample has 250,000 to 350,000 distinct CDR3 sequences; more than 75% are singletons. The sequenced material came from CD8+ T cells from PBMCs. These receptors all stem from a human donor with multiple sclerosis.

The chain is built from TRBV4-1 and TRBJ2-7; 7 bases map to TRBD1. There are 13 residues in the CDR3. CDR1 and CDR2 from the germline V gene are MGHRA and YSYEKL. After removal of 5 bases from V and 4 bases from J, the junction contained 5 bases not matched to a gene. CDR3 amino acids: CASSFLDRYEQYF. The CDR3 DNA follows: TGCGCCAGCAGCTTCCTGGACAGGTACGAGCAGTACTTC.

The V gene is TRBV7-9, the J gene TRBJ1-2, with 8 bases fitting TRBD1. J gave up 2 bases and V 5 bases, and 4 bases lay outside the gene matches. This CDR3 spans 14 amino acids. The V gene's germline CDR1 is SEHNR and CDR2 FQNEAQ (reference sequence). CDR3 DNA: TGTGCCAGCAGCCAAGGACAGGGAAACTATGGCTACACCTTC. Translating gives CASSQGQGNYGYTF.

V is TRBV4-2 and J is TRBJ2-7; TRBD2 aligns across 8 bases. With 0 bases clipped from V and 3 bases from J, the junction kept 10 bases outside the gene matches. The CDR3 contains 17 residues. From germline, CDR1 is LGHNA and CDR2 YNFKEQ. Here the CDR3 DNA reads TGTGCCAGCAGCCAAGAGGCGGGGGGAGGGCCCGGCTACGAGCAGTACTTC. Encoded protein: CASSQEAGGGPGYEQYF.

A remark on this clonotype: Germline and junction disagree at one end, which may indicate a read error. The chain joins TRBV20-1 to TRBJ2-3, with 12 bases that match TRBD2. The CDR3 spans 16 residues. The germline V gene has CDR1 DFQATT and CDR2 SNEGSKA (reference sequence). The CDR3 nucleotides are TGCAGTGCTAGAGATCTCACTAGCGGGAGGAAAGATACGCAATATTTT. It translates to CSARDLTSGRKDTQYF.

This clonotype was observed once. This sequence joins TRBV10-1 and TRBJ2-7, with TRBD1 identical over 9 bases. V lost 3 bases and J lost 6; bases outside the gene matches: 9. The CDR3 is made up of 15 amino acids. Germline CDR1 WNHNN, CDR2 SYGVQD (reference sequence). DNA for the CDR3: TGCGCCAGCAGTGAACCGGACAGGGGTTGGTCCGAGCAGTACTTC. It encodes CASSEPDRGWSEQYF.

The rearrangement uses TRBV27 and TRBJ2-1, with 10 nucleotides matching TRBD2. The germline V gene encodes CDR1 MNHEY and CDR2 SMNVEV (reference sequence). CDR3 length: 16 amino acids. Trimming took 2 bases from V and 2 from J; bases not matched to a gene: 3. The CDR3 DNA is TGTGCCAGCAGTTTACGACTAGCGGGTACCTACAATGAGCAGTTCTTC. This codes for CASSLRLAGTYNEQFF.

This clonotype appeared a few times. V gene TRBV6-2 or TRBV6-3 combines with J gene TRBJ2-7; D is tentatively TRBD1 or TRBD2 (5 bases each). Germline CDR1 and CDR2: MNHEY and SVGEGT. The length of the CDR3 is 12 residues. Trimming shortened V by 6 bases and J by 3 bases, and 9 bases separated the two germline ends. The CDR3 region is CASRARGYEQYF. DNA of the CDR3: TGTGCCAGCAGGGCGAGGGGCTACGAGCAGTACTTC.

This clonotype is a singleton in its sample. The rearrangement uses TRBV9 and TRBJ2-5; 15 bases are shared with TRBD2. Germline V gene data show CDR1 as SGDLS and CDR2 as YYNGEE. The V gene end was trimmed by 4 bases and the J gene end by 1 base; junction bases not matched to a gene: 8. This CDR3 is built from 18 residues. CDR3 residues: CASSSRTSGRDRQETQYF. In DNA, the CDR3 is TGTGCCAGCAGCTCTCGGACTAGCGGGAGGGACCGCCAAGAGACCCAGTACTTC.

This chain links TRBV18 with TRBJ2-1; 9 bases are a match to TRBD2. V lost 2 bases and J lost 1; bases outside the gene matches: 15. Germline values: CDR1 KGHSH, CDR2 LQKENI. There are 20 residues in the CDR3. CDR3 residues: CASSPGGTAGGPKSYNEQFF. CDR3 in DNA: TGTGCCAGCTCACCAGGGGGGACTGCGGGAGGGCCGAAGTCCTACAATGAGCAGTTCTTC.

V gene TRBV12-3 or TRBV12-4 combines with J gene TRBJ1-5, with 11 nucleotides matching TRBD1. The V gene end was trimmed by 7 bases and the J gene end by 1 base; junction bases not matched to a gene: 6. CDR3 length equals 16 residues. CDR3 sequence (DNA): TGTGCCAGCACCCTAGGGACAGGGGGAAGCAATCAGCCCCAGCATTTT. It is translated as CASTLGTGGSNQPQHF.

This rearrangement joins TRBV7-9 to TRBJ2-3, with 14 bases matching TRBD2. The CDR3 loop spans 15 amino acids. Germline-derived CDR1 and CDR2 are SEHNR and FQNEAQ (reference sequence). The ends lost 4 bases at V and 5 bases at J; junction bases unmatched: 2. The CDR3 region is CASSSGLAGVDTQYF. CDR3 coding DNA: TGTGCCAGCAGCTCGGGACTAGCGGGAGTAGATACGCAGTATTTT.

The J gene is TRBJ2-1, the V gene TRBV6-1; D ambiguous. CDR3 length: 17 amino acids. Germline values: CDR1 MNHNS, CDR2 SASEGT. Trimming removed 7 bases from V and 0 bases from J, with 19 bases in between. The CDR3 protein is CASNPFPQESSYNEQFF. CDR3 sequence (DNA): TGTGCCAGCAACCCATTTCCTCAGGAGAGCTCCTACAATGAGCAGTTCTTC.

This CDR3 is CASSFGGGNTEAFF. CDR3 nucleotide sequence: TGTGCCAGCAGTTTTGGTGGGGGTAACACTGAAGCTTTCTTT. V and J are TRBV27 and TRBJ1-1; D might be TRBD1 (5 bases). The CDR3 loop spans 14 amino acids. V dropped 3 bases and J dropped 2 bases, with 10 bases sitting between them. Germline V gene lookup returns CDR1 MNHEY and CDR2 SMNVEV (reference sequence).

This clonotype has a handful of counts. The V gene is TRBV6-5, the J gene TRBJ2-1; D is ambiguous. The length of the CDR3 is 14 residues. CDR1 MNHEY and CDR2 SVGAGI come from the germline V gene. The ends were cut back, 2 bases at V and 0 bases at J, with 5 bases in the middle. CDR3 region: CASSYQSSYNEQFF. CDR3 sequence (DNA): TGTGCCAGCAGTTACCAGAGCTCCTACAATGAGCAGTTCTTC.

This clonotype was seen only once. The rearrangement uses TRBV27 and TRBJ2-7; 7 bases are shared with TRBD1. The V gene's germline CDR1 is MNHEY and CDR2 SMNVEV (reference sequence). There are 16 residues in the CDR3. Trimming at V came to 2 bases and at J to 5 bases, leaving 12 bases not matched to a gene. The CDR3, as DNA: TGTGCCAGCAGTTTACGGTCGATAAGGGGGCCCCACGAGCAGTACTTC. Translation gives CASSLRSIRGPHEQYF.

The rearrangement links TRBV12-3 or TRBV12-4 to TRBJ2-7; 8 nucleotides align to TRBD1. Trimming at V came to 7 bases and at J to 1 base, leaving 12 bases not matched to a gene. CDR3 length: 16 residues. The CDR3 DNA follows: TGTGCCAGCACCCTCCCCGGGACAGGATATTCCTACGAGCAGTACTTC. It is translated as CASTLPGTGYSYEQYF.

The V gene is TRBV7-9, the J gene TRBJ2-7; 8 bases map to TRBD2. CDR1 SEHNR and CDR2 FQNEAQ come from the germline V gene (reference sequence). This CDR3 is 15 amino acids long. V lost 2 bases and J lost 5; bases outside the gene matches: 8. The CDR3 protein is CASSLRLTSVDEQYF. Written as DNA, the CDR3 is TGTGCCAGCAGCTTACGATTGACTAGCGTGGACGAGCAGTACTTC.

This chain joins TRBV29-1 and TRBJ1-2; D is unresolved. V was clipped by 5 bases and J by 8 bases, with 12 bases between them. The CDR3 has 11 amino acids. Germline loops: CDR1 SQVTM, CDR2 ANQGSEA. CDR3 in amino acids: CSVPWRVGYTF. The CDR3 DNA reads TGCAGCGTTCCGTGGAGGGTCGGCTACACCTTC.

V gene TRBV9 combines with J gene TRBJ2-4, with D maybe TRBD2 (6 bases). The CDR3 sequence is 17 residues long. V was cut by 0 bases and J by 2 bases, with 15 bases left in between. The germline V gene encodes CDR1 SGDLS and CDR2 YYNGEE. The CDR3 loop reads CASSVGGGSGSKNIQYF. The CDR3 DNA sequence: TGTGCCAGCAGCGTAGGTGGGGGTAGCGGATCCAAAAACATTCAGTACTTC.

The rearrangement uses TRBV12-3 or TRBV12-4 and TRBJ1-1, with D perhaps TRBD1 (5 bases). Deletions cut 6 bases from V and 3 bases from J, with 17 bases between. The CDR3 sequence is 15 residues long. This chain's CDR3 is CASSQRRGEYTEAFF. The CDR3, as DNA: TGTGCCAGCAGCCAACGCCGGGGCGAGTACACTGAAGCTTTCTTT.

V usage is TRBV11-2 and J usage is TRBJ1-5, with 7 nucleotides matching TRBD1. In germline, CDR1 is SGHAT, CDR2 FQNNGV. V was clipped by 3 bases and J by 7 bases; unmatched bases: 3. CDR3 length: 13 amino acids. The CDR3 nucleotides read TGTGCCAGCAGCTTTCAGGGGGGACAGCCCCAGCATTTT. This codes for CASSFQGGQPQHF.

This rearrangement joins TRBV19 to TRBJ2-1; D not certain. V was cut by 7 bases and J by 1 base, with 11 bases left in between. This CDR3 is 14 amino acids long. The germline V gene encodes CDR1 LNHDA and CDR2 SQIVND (reference sequence). The DNA of the CDR3 is TGTGCCAGTATGGGATTCGGATCCTACAATGAGCAGTTCTTC. Translated, it gives CASMGFGSYNEQFF. Full variable domain (missing parts from reference TRBV19 and TRBJ2-1): DGGITQSPKYLFRKEGQNVTLSCEQNLNHDAMYWYRQDPGQGLRLIYYSQIVNDFQKGDIAEGYSVSREKKESFPLTVTSAQKNPTAFYLCASMGFGSYNEQFFGPGTRLTVL.

V usage is TRBV3-1 and J usage is TRBJ2-1, with 8 bases matching TRBD2. Germline trimming cut 1 base from V and 3 bases from J; bases unmatched to any gene: 2. CDR3 length: 15 residues. The germline V gene encodes CDR1 LGHDT and CDR2 YNNKEL (reference sequence). This chain's CDR3 is CASSQASGLYNEQFF. In DNA form, the CDR3 reads TGTGCCAGCAGCCAAGCTAGCGGGCTCTACAATGAGCAGTTCTTC.

The rearrangement joins TRBV7-9 to TRBJ2-1; a possible D gene is TRBD1 (6 bases). This CDR3 is 15 amino acids long. The V gene's germline CDR1 is SEHNR and CDR2 FQNEAQ (reference sequence). With 8 bases removed from V and 7 bases from J, the gap between germline ends came to 21 bases. DNA of the CDR3: TGTGCCAGCGTTTTCCCCGGGGCAGGGGAAAATGAGCAGTTCTTC. It translates to CASVFPGAGENEQFF.

The V call is TRBV5-1, the J call TRBJ2-1; a weak D match, TRBD2 (6 bases). The CDR3 has 17 amino acids. V was pared by 4 bases and J by 6 bases, with 23 bases between. Germline CDR1 reads SGHRS; CDR2 reads YFSETQ. CDR3 sequence reads: CASSHYTTRAGINEQFF. CDR3 DNA sequence: TGCGCCAGCAGCCACTACACAACCCGTGCGGGAATCAATGAGCAGTTCTTC. The complete variable domain, with remaining parts taken from reference TRBV5-1 and TRBJ2-1, reads KAGVTQTPRYLIKTRGQQVTLSCSPISGHRSVSWYQQTPGQGLQFLFEYFSETQRNKGNFPGRFSGRQFSNSRSEMNVSTLELGDSALYLCASSHYTTRAGINEQFFGPGTRLTVL.